A single sample gave rise to the 5 T cell receptor beta chains below, sequenced in a study of OX40 agonist ivuxolimab in advanced cancers. Sequencing used immunoSEQ multiplex PCR; TCRdb keeps in-frame clones, though not all of them. The sample carries some 50,000 clones, around nine tenths recorded once. This specimen consisted of CD4+ or CD8+ T cells sorted from blood, obtained in a trial of the OX40 agonist ivuxolimab. These TCRs come from an adult with an advanced solid tumor such as melanoma, head and neck, liver or kidney cancer.

V usage is TRBV5-1 and J usage is TRBJ2-7, with 8 bases matching TRBD2. Germline loops: CDR1 SGHRS, CDR2 YFSETQ. V gave up 2 bases and J gave up 3 bases; unmatched junction bases: 7. The CDR3 covers 15 residues. CDR3 DNA: TGCGCCAGCAGCTTCTCGGGGGCGGGAGGCTACGAGCAGTACTTC. It translates to CASSFSGAGGYEQYF.

This chain uses TRBV2 with TRBJ1-1, with 7 nucleotides matching TRBD1. The ends lost 6 bases at V and 0 bases at J; junction bases unmatched: 7. CDR3 length equals 15 residues. Germline values: CDR1 SNHLY, CDR2 FYNNEI. Here the CDR3 reads CASSDTTGLNTEAFF. The CDR3 DNA sequence: TGTGCCAGCAGCGATACGACAGGGCTGAACACTGAAGCTTTCTTT.

The V gene is TRBV28, the J gene TRBJ2-5; D might be TRBD2 (5 bases). The CDR3 covers 15 residues. V shed 3 bases and J shed 5 bases, with 16 bases lying between them. Looked up from germline, CDR1 is MDHEN and CDR2 is SYDVKM. The CDR3 sequence: CASSFTASSEETQYF. In DNA, the CDR3 is TGTGCCAGCAGTTTCACGGCTAGCTCGGAGGAGACCCAGTACTTC.

The rearrangement uses TRBV6-1 and TRBJ2-7, with 8 bases fitting TRBD1. This CDR3 comprises 14 residues. The J segment lost 2 bases and the V segment lost 6 bases, leaving 6 bases of the junction unmatched. Germline V lookup: CDR1 MNHNS, CDR2 SASEGT. The CDR3 sequence is CASSLPRGPYEQYF. As DNA, the CDR3 is TGTGCCAGCAGCCTCCCCAGGGGGCCCTACGAGCAGTACTTC.

The V gene is TRBV7-6, the J gene TRBJ2-3, with no clear D. Germline V gene lookup returns CDR1 SGHVS and CDR2 FNYEAQ. The CDR3 consists of 15 residues. Trimming stripped 1 base from V and 2 bases from J, with 10 bases between. The CDR3 reads CASSLGADVTDTQYF. In nucleotides, the CDR3 is TGTGCCAGCAGCTTAGGGGCAGACGTCACAGATACGCAGTATTTT.